This entry lists 10 T cell receptor beta chains sequenced from one sample in a study of blood T cell repertoires in COVID-19. TCRdb keeps only in-frame clones here, not all; method: immunoSEQ multiplex PCR. The sample carries fewer than 350,000 clones, 75% to 90% recorded once. Sequencing used PBMCs or T cells enriched from blood (not recorded which). The source of these receptors is a man aged 60 to 75 who had recovered from COVID-19.

The CDR3 protein is CASSVLLSANQQYF. Here the CDR3 DNA reads TGTGCCAGCAGCGTGCTGTTATCTGCTAACCAGCAGTACTTC. V and J are TRBV2 and TRBJ2-7; D ambiguous. This CDR3 region has 14 residues. From germline, CDR1 is SNHLY and CDR2 FYNNEI. The V and J ends lost 6 bases and 8 bases respectively, with 20 bases between them.

The chain joins TRBV10-1 to TRBJ2-3; 9 bases fit TRBD2. Germline V gene sequence: CDR1 WNHNN, CDR2 SYGVQD (reference sequence). CDR3 size: 17 residues. Unmatched junction bases numbered 6, after V lost 2 bases and J lost 0 bases. DNA for the CDR3: TGCGCCAGCAGTGAGGCTAGCGGGACGGCTAGCACAGATACGCAGTATTTT. Its translation: CASSEASGTASTDTQYF.

This chain uses TRBV30 with TRBJ1-4; D might be TRBD1 (5 bases). This CDR3 has 14 residues. Germline CDR1 reads GTSNPN; CDR2 reads SVGIG (reference sequence). Trimming took 2 bases from V and 7 from J, leaving 14 bases between them. The CDR3 coding sequence is TGTGCCTGGAGTAAAGGGAATCAGGGTGAAAAACTGTTTTTT. Protein product: CAWSKGNQGEKLFF.

V and J are TRBV18 and TRBJ2-1; D is uncertain. This CDR3 region has 14 residues. Looked up from germline, CDR1 is KGHSH and CDR2 is LQKENI. Trimming left V 1 base short and J 4 bases short, with 8 bases between. CDR3 residues: CASSPRMEYNEQFF. The CDR3 DNA reads TGTGCCAGCTCACCACGGATGGAGTACAATGAGCAGTTCTTC.

The J gene is TRBJ1-2, the V gene TRBV7-9, with unresolved D. Germline V gene sequence: CDR1 SEHNR, CDR2 FQNEAQ (reference sequence). Trimming removed 7 bases at V and 2 bases at J, with 14 bases between. This CDR3 contains 14 residues. The CDR3 sequence is CASTYAPINYGYTF. CDR3 bases: TGTGCCAGCACCTATGCGCCCATAAACTATGGCTACACCTTC. The whole variable domain, filled in from reference TRBV7-9 and TRBJ1-2, reads DTGVSQNPRHKITKRGQNVTFRCDPISEHNRLYWYRQTLGQGPEFLTYFQNEAQLEKSRLLSDRFSAERPKGSFSTLEIQRTEQGDSAMYLCASTYAPINYGYTFGSGTRLTVV.

The rearrangement uses TRBV24-1 and TRBJ2-1, with 13 bases matching TRBD2. Germline values: CDR1 KGHDR, CDR2 SFDVKD. The CDR3 covers 14 residues. Trimming removed 4 bases from V and 11 bases from J; junction bases left unmatched: 4. The CDR3: CATSDGLAGAKQFF. The CDR3 bases are TGTGCCACCAGTGACGGACTAGCGGGAGCGAAGCAGTTCTTC.

The genes are TRBV28 and TRBJ2-5; 10 bases map to TRBD2. The CDR3 is 18 amino acids. In germline, CDR1 is MDHEN, CDR2 SYDVKM. The V segment lost 4 bases and the J segment 1 base; nucleotides outside the gene matches: 12. CDR3 sequence (DNA): TGTGCCAGCAGTTCAGCTAGCGGGAGAGGGGGGAGCCAAGAGACCCAGTACTTC. This codes for CASSSASGRGGSQETQYF.

The chain carries TRBV5-4 and TRBJ2-7; D not resolved. V lost 1 base and J 0 bases, leaving 11 bases between the germline ends. The CDR3 loop spans 15 amino acids. Looked up from germline, CDR1 is SGHNT and CDR2 is YYREEE (reference sequence). CDR3 sequence: CASSLFTAFSYEQYF. The CDR3 region has the DNA TGTGCCAGCAGCTTGTTCACAGCCTTCTCCTACGAGCAGTACTTC.

The chain combines TRBV4-1 with TRBJ1-4; the match to TRBD1 covers 10 bases. CDR1 and CDR2 from the germline V gene are MGHRA and YSYEKL. CDR3 size: 17 residues. The trim removed 3 bases at V and 8 bases at J, leaving 12 bases unmatched. CDR3 DNA: TGCGCCAGCAGCCAGCTAAAAACCGGGACAGGGGAAGAAAAACTGTTTTTT. This sequence encodes CASSQLKTGTGEEKLFF.

This sequence joins TRBV5-1 and TRBJ1-1; possibly TRBD1 for D (6 bases). V lost 4 bases to trimming and J lost 0 bases, with 16 bases between them. Germline V lookup: CDR1 SGHRS, CDR2 YFSETQ. CDR3 size: 16 residues. CDR3 sequence (DNA): TGCGCCAGCAGCCGGGGTAATGGGGACATGAACACTGAAGCTTTCTTT. Its translation is CASSRGNGDMNTEAFF.